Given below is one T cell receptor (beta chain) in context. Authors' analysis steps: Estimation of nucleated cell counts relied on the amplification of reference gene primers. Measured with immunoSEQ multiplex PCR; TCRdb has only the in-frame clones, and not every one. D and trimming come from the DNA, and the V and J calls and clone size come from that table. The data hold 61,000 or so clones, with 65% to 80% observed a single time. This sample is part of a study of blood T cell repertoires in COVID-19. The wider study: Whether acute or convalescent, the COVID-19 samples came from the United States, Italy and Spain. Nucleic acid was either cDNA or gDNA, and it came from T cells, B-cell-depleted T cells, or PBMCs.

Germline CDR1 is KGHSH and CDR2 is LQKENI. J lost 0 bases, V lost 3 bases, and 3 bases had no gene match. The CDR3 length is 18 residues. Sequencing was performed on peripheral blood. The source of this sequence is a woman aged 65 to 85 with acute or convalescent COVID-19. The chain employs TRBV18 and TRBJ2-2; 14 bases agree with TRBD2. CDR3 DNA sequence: TGTGCCAGCTCACCCGGGACTAGCGGGGGAGCGAACACCGGGGAGCTGTTTTTT. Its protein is CASSPGTSGGANTGELFF. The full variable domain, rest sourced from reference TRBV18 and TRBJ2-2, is NAGVMQNPRHLVRRRGQEARLRCSPMKGHSHVYWYRQLPEEGLKFMVYLQKENIIDESGMPKERFSAEFPKEGPSILRIQQVVRGDSAAYFCASSPGTSGGANTGELFFGEGSRLTVL.